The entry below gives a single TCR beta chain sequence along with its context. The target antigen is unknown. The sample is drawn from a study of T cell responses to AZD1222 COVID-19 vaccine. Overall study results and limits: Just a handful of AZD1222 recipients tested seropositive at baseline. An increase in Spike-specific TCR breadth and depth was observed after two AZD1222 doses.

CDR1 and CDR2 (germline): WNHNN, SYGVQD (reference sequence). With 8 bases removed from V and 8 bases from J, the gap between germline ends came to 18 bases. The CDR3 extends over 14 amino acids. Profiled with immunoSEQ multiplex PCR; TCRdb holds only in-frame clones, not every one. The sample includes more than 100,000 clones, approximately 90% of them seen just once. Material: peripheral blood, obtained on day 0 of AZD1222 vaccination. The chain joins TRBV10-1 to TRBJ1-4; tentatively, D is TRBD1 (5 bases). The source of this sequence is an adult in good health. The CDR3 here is CASGGAGIEEKLFF. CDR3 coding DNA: TGCGCCAGCGGAGGGGCAGGGATAGAAGAAAAACTGTTTTTT.